A single TCR beta chain is shown here with its context. Antigen unknown. These data come from a study of CXCR3-negative and CXCR3-positive naive CD8 T cells. Findings of the study overall: Surface CD5 looked about the same in the naive subsets, so the authors worked out TCR strength from TRB CDR3 properties. Diversity was high in both naive subsets and much lower in memory cells. Whereas memory cells differed, naive CXCR3-negative and CXCR3-positive cells shared similar TRBV-TRBJ usage.

The TRB cDNA libraries were prepared by 5' RACE with UMI labels. TCRdb reprocessed the 5' RACE reads and keeps a single row for each CDR3 protein, giving no DNA. The record lists tens of thousands of distinct CDR3 sequences, of which the ten most abundant hold around 0.99%. Germline V gene sequence: CDR1 DFQATT, CDR2 SNEGSKA (reference sequence). This CDR3 comprises 18 residues. This TCR was sampled from a human donor in good health. Some clones in this sample may be carry-over from other donors' samples. The chain carries TRBV20-1 and TRBJ1-1; lacking DNA, the TRBD1 call made by TCRdb goes unchecked. The sequencing sample was made of naive CXCR3- CD8+ T cells from blood. Documented subset: CD45RO-CCR7+CD27+CD95- naive CD8+ T cells lacking CXCR3 (TNR3-). The CDR3 reads CSALSGAGWGELNTEAFF.